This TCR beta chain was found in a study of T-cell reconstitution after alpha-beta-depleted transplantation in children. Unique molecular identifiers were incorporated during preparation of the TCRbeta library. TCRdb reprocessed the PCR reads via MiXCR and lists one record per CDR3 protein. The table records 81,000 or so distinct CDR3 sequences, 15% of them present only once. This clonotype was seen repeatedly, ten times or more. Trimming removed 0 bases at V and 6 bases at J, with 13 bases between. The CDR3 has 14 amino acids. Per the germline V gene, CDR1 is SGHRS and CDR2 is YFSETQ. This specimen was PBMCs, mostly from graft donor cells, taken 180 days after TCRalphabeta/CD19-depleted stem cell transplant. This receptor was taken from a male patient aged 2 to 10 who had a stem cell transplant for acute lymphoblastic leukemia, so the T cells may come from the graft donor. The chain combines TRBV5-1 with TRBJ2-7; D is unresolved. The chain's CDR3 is CASSLDLLLGEQYF. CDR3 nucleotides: TGCGCCAGCAGCTTGGACCTACTACTTGGCGAGCAGTACTTC.